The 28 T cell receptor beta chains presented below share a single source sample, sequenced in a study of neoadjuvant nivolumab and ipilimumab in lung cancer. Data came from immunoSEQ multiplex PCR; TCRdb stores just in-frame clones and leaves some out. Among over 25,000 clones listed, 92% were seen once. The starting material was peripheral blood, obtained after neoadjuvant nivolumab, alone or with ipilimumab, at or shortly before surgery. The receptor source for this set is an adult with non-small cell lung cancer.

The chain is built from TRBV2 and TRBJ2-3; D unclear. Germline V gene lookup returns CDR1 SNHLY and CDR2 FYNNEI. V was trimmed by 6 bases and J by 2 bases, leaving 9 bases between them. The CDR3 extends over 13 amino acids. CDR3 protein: CASSSQTTDTQYF. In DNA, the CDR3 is TGTGCCAGCAGCTCCCAGACCACAGATACGCAGTATTTT.

CDR3 bases: TGCGCCAGCAGCCAGGGGGGACCGTTTACGACAGATACGCAGTATTTT. Residues: CASSQGGPFTTDTQYF. This chain connects TRBV4-1 to TRBJ2-3, with a tentative D call TRBD2 (6 bases). Per germline, CDR1 MGHRA and CDR2 YSYEKL. The CDR3 extends over 16 amino acids. V shed 3 bases and J shed 3 bases, with 16 bases lying between them.

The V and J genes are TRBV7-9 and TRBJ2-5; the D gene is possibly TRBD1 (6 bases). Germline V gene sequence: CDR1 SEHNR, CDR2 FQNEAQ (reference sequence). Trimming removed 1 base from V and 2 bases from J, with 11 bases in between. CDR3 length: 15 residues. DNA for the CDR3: TGTGCCAGCAGCTTAGGGGGGACAAGTCAAGAGACCCAGTACTTC. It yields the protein CASSLGGTSQETQYF.

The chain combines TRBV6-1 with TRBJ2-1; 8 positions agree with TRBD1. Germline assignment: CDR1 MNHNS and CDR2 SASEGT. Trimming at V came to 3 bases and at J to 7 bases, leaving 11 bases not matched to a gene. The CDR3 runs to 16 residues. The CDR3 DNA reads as TGTGCCAGCAGTGATCAGGTTCAGGGGGCATCAAATGAGCAGTTCTTC. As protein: CASSDQVQGASNEQFF.

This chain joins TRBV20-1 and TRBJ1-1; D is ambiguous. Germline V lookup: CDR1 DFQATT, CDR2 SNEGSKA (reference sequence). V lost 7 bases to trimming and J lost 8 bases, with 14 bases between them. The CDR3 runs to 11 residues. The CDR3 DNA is TGCAGTGGGGCCCTTTCCAGGGAAGCTTTCTTT. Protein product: CSGALSREAFF.

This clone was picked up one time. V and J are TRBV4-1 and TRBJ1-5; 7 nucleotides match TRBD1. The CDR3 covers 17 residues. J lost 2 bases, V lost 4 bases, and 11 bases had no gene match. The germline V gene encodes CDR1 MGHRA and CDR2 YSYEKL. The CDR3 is CASSPGEGARGNQPQHF. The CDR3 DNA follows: TGCGCCAGCAGCCCCGGGGAGGGGGCGCGTGGCAATCAGCCCCAGCATTTT.

The CDR3 DNA is TGCGCCAGCAGCCAAGAGATAGCGGGAGTTAGCGAGCAGTACTTC. Translated: CASSQEIAGVSEQYF. The chain has TRBV4-1 and TRBJ2-7, with 9 bases fitting TRBD2. The CDR3 has 15 residues. The ends lost 0 bases at V and 6 bases at J; junction bases unmatched: 6. The germline gives CDR1 MGHRA, CDR2 YSYEKL.

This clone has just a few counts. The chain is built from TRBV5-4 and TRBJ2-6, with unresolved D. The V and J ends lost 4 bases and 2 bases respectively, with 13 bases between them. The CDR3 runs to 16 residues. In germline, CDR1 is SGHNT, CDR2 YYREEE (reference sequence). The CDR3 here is CASSQPAATGANVLTF. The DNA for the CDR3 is TGTGCCAGCAGCCAGCCCGCAGCAACTGGGGCCAACGTCCTGACTTTC.

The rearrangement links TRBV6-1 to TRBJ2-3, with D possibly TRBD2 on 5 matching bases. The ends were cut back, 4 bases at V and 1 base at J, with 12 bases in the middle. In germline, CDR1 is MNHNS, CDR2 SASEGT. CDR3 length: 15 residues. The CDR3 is CASSGELGGTDTQYF. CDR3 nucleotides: TGTGCCAGCAGTGGGGAGTTGGGAGGCACAGATACGCAGTATTTT.

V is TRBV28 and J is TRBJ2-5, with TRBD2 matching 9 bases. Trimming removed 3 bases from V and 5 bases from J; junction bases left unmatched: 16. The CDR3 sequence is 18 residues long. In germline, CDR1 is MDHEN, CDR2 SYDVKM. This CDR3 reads CASSFPTRGGGNRETQYF. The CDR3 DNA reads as TGTGCCAGCAGTTTTCCGACCCGCGGGGGGGGGAACCGGGAGACCCAGTACTTC.

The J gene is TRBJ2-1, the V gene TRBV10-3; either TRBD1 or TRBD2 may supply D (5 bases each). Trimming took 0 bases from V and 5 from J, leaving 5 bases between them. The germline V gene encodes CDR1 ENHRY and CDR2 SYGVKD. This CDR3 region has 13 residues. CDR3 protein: CAISESGDNEQFF. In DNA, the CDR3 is TGTGCCATCAGTGAGTCGGGGGACAATGAGCAGTTCTTC.

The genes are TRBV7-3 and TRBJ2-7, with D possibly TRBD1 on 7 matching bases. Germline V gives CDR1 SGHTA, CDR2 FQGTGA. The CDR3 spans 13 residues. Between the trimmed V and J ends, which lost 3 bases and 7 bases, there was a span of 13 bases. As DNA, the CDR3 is TGTGCCAGCAGCTTCCAGGGGGGCTCGGAGCAGTACTTC. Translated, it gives CASSFQGGSEQYF.

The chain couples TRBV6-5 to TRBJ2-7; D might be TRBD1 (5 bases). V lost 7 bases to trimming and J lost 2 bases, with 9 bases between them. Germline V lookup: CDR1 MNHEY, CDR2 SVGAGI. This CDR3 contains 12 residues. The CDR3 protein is CASNKGTYEQYF. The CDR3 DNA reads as TGTGCCAGCAACAAGGGGACCTACGAGCAGTACTTC.

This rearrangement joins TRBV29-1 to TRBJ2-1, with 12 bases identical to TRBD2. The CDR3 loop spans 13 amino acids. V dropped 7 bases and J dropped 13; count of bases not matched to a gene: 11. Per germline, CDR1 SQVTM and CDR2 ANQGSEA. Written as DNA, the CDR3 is TGCAGCGCTAGCGGGAGGGGGGTCTTTGAACAGTTCTTC. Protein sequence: CSASGRGVFEQFF.

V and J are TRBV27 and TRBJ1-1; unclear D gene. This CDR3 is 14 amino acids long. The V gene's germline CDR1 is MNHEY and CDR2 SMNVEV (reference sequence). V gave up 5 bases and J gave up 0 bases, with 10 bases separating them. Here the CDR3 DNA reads TGTGCCAGCAGTATCGGATTCTTGAACACTGAAGCTTTCTTT. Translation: CASSIGFLNTEAFF.

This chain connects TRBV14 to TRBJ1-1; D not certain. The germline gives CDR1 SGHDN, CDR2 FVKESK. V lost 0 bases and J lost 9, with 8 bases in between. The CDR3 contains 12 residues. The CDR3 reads CASSQDRVKAFF. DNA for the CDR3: TGTGCCAGCAGCCAAGATAGGGTTAAAGCTTTCTTT.

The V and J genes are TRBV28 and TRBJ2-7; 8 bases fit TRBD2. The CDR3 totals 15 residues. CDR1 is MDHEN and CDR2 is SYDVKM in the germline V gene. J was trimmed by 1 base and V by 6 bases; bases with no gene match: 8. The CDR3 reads CASSPGGAASYEQYF. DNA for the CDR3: TGTGCCAGCAGCCCGGGGGGGGCCGCGTCCTACGAGCAGTACTTC.

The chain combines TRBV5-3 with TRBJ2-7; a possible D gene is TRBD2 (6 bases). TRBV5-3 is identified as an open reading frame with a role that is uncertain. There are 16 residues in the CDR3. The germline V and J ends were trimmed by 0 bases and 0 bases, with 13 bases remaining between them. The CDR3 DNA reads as TGTGCCAGAAGCTTGGACGACGGGAGCCCCTCCTACGAGCAGTACTTC. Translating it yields CARSLDDGSPSYEQYF.

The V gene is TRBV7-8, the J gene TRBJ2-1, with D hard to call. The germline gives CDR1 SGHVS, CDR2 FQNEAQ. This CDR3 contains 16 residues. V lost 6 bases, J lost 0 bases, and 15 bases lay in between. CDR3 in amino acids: CASSPLSVSSYNEQFF. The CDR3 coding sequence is TGTGCCAGCAGTCCACTCTCTGTAAGCTCCTACAATGAGCAGTTCTTC.

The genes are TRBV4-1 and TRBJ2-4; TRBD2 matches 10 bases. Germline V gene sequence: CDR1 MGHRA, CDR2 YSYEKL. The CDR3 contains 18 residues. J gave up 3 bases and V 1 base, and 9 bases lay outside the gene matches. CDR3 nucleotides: TGCGCCAGCAGCCAAGGGGAAGCGGGAGGGCTGGACAAAAACATTCAGTACTTC. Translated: CASSQGEAGGLDKNIQYF.

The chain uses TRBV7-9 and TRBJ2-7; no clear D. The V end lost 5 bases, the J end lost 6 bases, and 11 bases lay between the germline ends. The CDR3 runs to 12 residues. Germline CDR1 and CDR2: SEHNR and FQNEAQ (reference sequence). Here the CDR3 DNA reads TGTGCCAGCAGCGAAACGCCGCTCGAGCAGTACTTC. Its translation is CASSETPLEQYF.

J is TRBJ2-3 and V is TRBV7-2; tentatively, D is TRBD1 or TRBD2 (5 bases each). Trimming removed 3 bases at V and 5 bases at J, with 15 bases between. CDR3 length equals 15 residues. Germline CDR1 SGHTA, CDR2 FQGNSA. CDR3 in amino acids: CASSFVGTPRDTQYF. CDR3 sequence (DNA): TGTGCCAGCAGCTTCGTCGGGACCCCGAGAGATACGCAGTATTTT.

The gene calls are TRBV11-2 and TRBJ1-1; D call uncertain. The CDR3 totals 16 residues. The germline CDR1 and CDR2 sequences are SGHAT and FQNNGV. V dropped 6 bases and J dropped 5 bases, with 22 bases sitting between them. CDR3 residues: CASRPTRPPGVTEAFF. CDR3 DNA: TGTGCCAGCAGGCCAACTCGACCCCCCGGGGTAACTGAAGCTTTCTTT.

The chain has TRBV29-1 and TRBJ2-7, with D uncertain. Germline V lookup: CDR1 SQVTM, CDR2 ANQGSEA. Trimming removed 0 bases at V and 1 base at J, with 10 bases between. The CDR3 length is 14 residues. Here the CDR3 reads CSVEDGSVSYEQYF. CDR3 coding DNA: TGCAGCGTTGAAGATGGCAGCGTGTCCTACGAGCAGTACTTC.

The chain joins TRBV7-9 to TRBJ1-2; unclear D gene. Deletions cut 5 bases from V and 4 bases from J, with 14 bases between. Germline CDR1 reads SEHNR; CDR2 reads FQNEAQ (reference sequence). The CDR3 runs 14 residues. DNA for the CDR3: TGTGCCAGCAGCCGCGTGGCAGAACCCTATGGCTACACCTTC. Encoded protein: CASSRVAEPYGYTF.

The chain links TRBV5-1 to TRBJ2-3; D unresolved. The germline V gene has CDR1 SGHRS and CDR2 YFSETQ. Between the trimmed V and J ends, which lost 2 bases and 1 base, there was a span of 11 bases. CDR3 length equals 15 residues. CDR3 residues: CASSLSGPRTDTQYF. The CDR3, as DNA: TGCGCCAGCAGCTTAAGTGGACCCCGCACAGATACGCAGTATTTT.

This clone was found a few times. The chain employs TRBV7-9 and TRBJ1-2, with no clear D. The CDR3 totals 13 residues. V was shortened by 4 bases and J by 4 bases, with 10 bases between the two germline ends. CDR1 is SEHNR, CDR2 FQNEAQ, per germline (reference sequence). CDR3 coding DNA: TGTGCCAGCAGCTCGGAAGCGGGCTATGGCTACACCTTC. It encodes CASSSEAGYGYTF.

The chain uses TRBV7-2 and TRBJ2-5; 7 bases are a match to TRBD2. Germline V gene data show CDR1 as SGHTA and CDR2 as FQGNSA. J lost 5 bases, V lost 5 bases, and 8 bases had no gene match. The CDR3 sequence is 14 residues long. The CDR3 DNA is TGTGCCAGCAGCCTGATAGCGGGTGGGGAGACCCAGTACTTC. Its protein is CASSLIAGGETQYF.